One and the same sample provided the 21 T cell receptor beta chains below, sequenced in a study of T cells in localized non-small cell lung cancer. Produced via immunoSEQ multiplex PCR; TCRdb's table is partial and in-frame only. The table includes roughly 1,000 clones, about 20% detected once. This specimen was normal lung tissue next to the tumor, taken before any cancer treatment. The source of these receptors is a woman aged 40-69 years with stage III lung adenocarcinoma.

This clone is termed medium-sized. V usage is TRBV7-2 and J usage is TRBJ1-1, with D unclear. V lost 4 bases, J lost 6 bases, and 12 bases lay in between. Germline V CDR1 and CDR2: SGHTA, FQGNSA. The CDR3 is 13 amino acids. This CDR3 reads CASSSRPDAEAFF. In DNA, the CDR3 is TGTGCCAGCAGCTCTCGCCCTGACGCTGAAGCTTTCTTT.

The V call is TRBV9, the J call TRBJ2-1; D is unresolved. V was cut by 5 bases and J by 7 bases, with 16 bases left in between. Per the germline V gene, CDR1 is SGDLS and CDR2 is YYNGEE. The CDR3 has 14 residues. For the CDR3, the DNA is TGTGCCAGCAGTGGAGAGGTGTCGATAAATGAGCAGTTCTTC. It specifies CASSGEVSINEQFF.

The chain couples TRBV19 to TRBJ2-5; TRBD2 aligns across 8 bases. Germline lookup yields CDR1 LNHDA and CDR2 SQIVND (reference sequence). The CDR3 extends over 14 amino acids. Trimming cost V 4 bases and J 4 bases; bases outside gene matches: 5. This CDR3 reads CASSTGTRGETQYF. CDR3 in DNA: TGTGCCAGTAGTACCGGGACTAGGGGAGAGACCCAGTACTTC.

By share, this clone counts as medium-sized. The J gene is TRBJ2-7, the V gene TRBV11-3; D perhaps matches TRBD2 (5 bases). Germline assignment: CDR1 SGHNT and CDR2 YENEEA. Trimming removed 1 base at V and 3 bases at J, with 10 bases between. The CDR3 loop spans 14 amino acids. The CDR3: CASSLGGEGYEQYF. In DNA, the CDR3 is TGTGCCAGCAGCTTAGGTGGAGAGGGCTACGAGCAGTACTTC.

The genes are TRBV11-3 and TRBJ2-3; tentatively, D is TRBD2 (5 bases). The CDR3 extends over 15 amino acids. Germline V lookup: CDR1 SGHNT, CDR2 YENEEA. Trimming took off 4 bases at V and 1 base at J, with 12 bases between the two ends. For the CDR3, the DNA is TGTGCCAGCAGCTCAGACTACCTTCGCACAGATACGCAGTATTTT. This sequence encodes CASSSDYLRTDTQYF.

The chain employs TRBV9 and TRBJ2-7; D unclear. The CDR3 totals 14 residues. V was cut by 0 bases and J by 2 bases, with 9 bases left in between. Germline V gene data show CDR1 as SGDLS and CDR2 as YYNGEE. The CDR3 spells CASSVVDGTYEQYF. The CDR3 nucleotides read TGTGCCAGCAGCGTAGTTGACGGAACCTACGAGCAGTACTTC.

A few counts support this clone. The V and J genes are TRBV11-3 and TRBJ1-1; D is undetermined. CDR1 is SGHNT, CDR2 YENEEA, per germline. CDR3 length equals 14 residues. V gave up 0 bases and J gave up 4 bases, with 9 bases separating them. CDR3 in amino acids: CASSLDHGSTEAFF. The CDR3, as DNA: TGTGCCAGCAGCTTAGATCATGGTAGCACTGAAGCTTTCTTT.

The gene calls are TRBV6-8 and TRBJ2-3, with TRBD2 matching 12 bases. V shed 4 bases and J 3 bases; nucleotides not matched to a gene: 8. Germline V gene sequence: CDR1 MNHGY, CDR2 SAAAGT. There are 17 residues in the CDR3. The CDR3 bases are TGTGCCAGCAGTTCTACCCTAGCGGGGGGGTGGACAGATACGCAGTATTTT. This sequence encodes CASSSTLAGGWTDTQYF.

V and J are TRBV15 and TRBJ2-7; maybe TRBD2 (5 bases). V dropped 0 bases and J dropped 7 bases, with 13 bases sitting between them. Germline lookup yields CDR1 LNHNV and CDR2 YYDKDF (reference sequence). The CDR3 totals 14 residues. CDR3 sequence: CATSRDKVTGEQYF. DNA for the CDR3: TGTGCCACCAGCAGAGATAAGGTAACGGGGGAGCAGTACTTC.

There are a few counts of this clone. This sequence joins TRBV6-8 and TRBJ1-3; maybe TRBD1 (5 bases). Trimming stripped 2 bases from V and 3 bases from J, with 17 bases between. The CDR3 is 17 residues long. Germline V gives CDR1 MNHGY, CDR2 SAAAGT. This CDR3 reads CASSYRDRPPVGNTIYF. CDR3 DNA sequence: TGTGCCAGCAGTTACCGGGACCGACCTCCCGTTGGAAACACCATATATTTT.

This clone is termed medium-sized (0.01 to 0.1%). J is TRBJ2-1 and V is TRBV11-3; D possibly corresponds to TRBD1 (6 bases). From germline, CDR1 is SGHNT and CDR2 YENEEA. Trimming cost V 2 bases and J 2 bases, with 10 bases left between them. CDR3 size: 15 residues. The CDR3: CASSLIPGAYNEQFF. The CDR3 nucleotides are TGTGCCAGCAGCTTAATACCAGGGGCCTACAATGAGCAGTTCTTC.

The CDR3 coding sequence is TGTGCCTGGAGCTTTTTCATGGGCACGGTGAACACTGAAGCTTTCTTT. It is translated as CAWSFFMGTVNTEAFF. The chain couples TRBV30 to TRBJ1-1; no reliable D call. The germline V gene has CDR1 GTSNPN and CDR2 SVGIG (reference sequence). Trimming left V 3 bases short and J 0 bases short, with 17 bases between. CDR3 length equals 16 residues.

This chain connects TRBV6-8 to TRBJ1-1, with TRBD1 matching 7 bases. J was trimmed by 6 bases and V by 4 bases; bases with no gene match: 11. This CDR3 is built from 15 residues. Germline V CDR1 and CDR2: MNHGY, SAAAGT. The CDR3 sequence: CASSFLGQVRAEAFF. As DNA, the CDR3 is TGTGCCAGCAGTTTCCTCGGACAGGTTCGGGCTGAAGCTTTCTTT.

This clone was seen more than once but under ten times. The chain is built from TRBV9 and TRBJ2-3; D gene unclear. V was shortened by 6 bases and J by 0 bases, with 14 bases between the two germline ends. Germline CDR1 reads SGDLS; CDR2 reads YYNGEE. The CDR3 is made up of 15 amino acids. As DNA, the CDR3 is TGTGCCAGCACAACGCCCATCAGGAGCACAGATACGCAGTATTTT. It specifies CASTTPIRSTDTQYF.

This clone turned up a few times. The V gene is TRBV6-8, the J gene TRBJ2-3; no reliable D call. Trimming stripped 0 bases from V and 2 bases from J, with 9 bases between. There are 15 residues in the CDR3. Looked up from germline, CDR1 is MNHGY and CDR2 is SAAAGT. CDR3 sequence (DNA): TGTGCCAGCAGTTACTCGGCTCCCTACACAGATACGCAGTATTTT. Protein sequence: CASSYSAPYTDTQYF.

In its sample, this clone was seen a few times. This chain joins TRBV9 and TRBJ2-1, with 14 bases identical to TRBD2. The V segment lost 4 bases and the J segment 10 bases; nucleotides outside the gene matches: 10. The length of the CDR3 is 16 residues. Germline CDR1 SGDLS, CDR2 YYNGEE. The CDR3 coding sequence is TGTGCCAGCAGCTCTCCGGGACTAGCGGGAGCAGGGGAGCAGTTCTTC. Amino acids: CASSSPGLAGAGEQFF.

V gene TRBV30 combines with J gene TRBJ1-5; weak D call: TRBD1 (5 bases). The CDR3 totals 15 residues. Trimming removed 3 bases from V and 8 bases from J, with 20 bases in between. Germline V gene lookup returns CDR1 GTSNPN and CDR2 SVGIG (reference sequence). CDR3 DNA sequence: TGTGCCTGGAGCCGGGGGACCAGTGAATCAGAGCCCCAGCATTTT. It codes for CAWSRGTSESEPQHF.

This clone appeared a few times. The chain combines TRBV11-3 with TRBJ1-3, with 9 bases lining up with TRBD1. In germline, CDR1 is SGHNT, CDR2 YENEEA. This CDR3 region has 15 residues. V lost 5 bases, J lost 3 bases, and 5 bases stayed unmatched. CDR3 protein: CASSQTDRGGNTIYF. CDR3 bases: TGTGCCAGCAGCCAAACGGACAGGGGTGGAAACACCATATATTTT.

This clone came up a few times. The chain recombines TRBV11-3 with TRBJ2-1, with unresolved D. Germline-derived CDR1 and CDR2 are SGHNT and YENEEA. Trimming took 2 bases from V and 5 from J, leaving 10 bases between them. This CDR3 comprises 14 residues. The CDR3 DNA reads as TGTGCCAGCAGCTTAATTCCTCGCGACAATGAGCAGTTCTTC. Protein: CASSLIPRDNEQFF.

This clone rates as large. This chain connects TRBV7-2 to TRBJ1-1; D is uncertain. Germline V gene lookup returns CDR1 SGHTA and CDR2 FQGNSA. V was pared by 6 bases and J by 0 bases, with 8 bases between. The CDR3 loop spans 13 amino acids. In nucleotides, the CDR3 is TGTGCCAGCAGAACCGACCTGAACACTGAAGCTTTCTTT. Protein: CASRTDLNTEAFF.

The chain combines TRBV30 with TRBJ2-7; D call uncertain. The CDR3 is 13 amino acids. Trimming cost V 4 bases and J 4 bases, with 14 bases left between them. Germline-derived CDR1 and CDR2 are GTSNPN and SVGIG (reference sequence). The CDR3 protein is CAWTTKVAYEQYF. The CDR3 DNA follows: TGTGCCTGGACAACAAAGGTAGCATACGAGCAGTACTTC.